These 19 T cell receptor beta chains were sequenced from one sample in a study of regulatory T cells in long-lasting Graves disease. The TCR beta library used iRepertoire HTBI primers with Arm-PCR amplification of CDR3. TCRdb passed the multiplex PCR reads through MiXCR, listing each CDR3 protein once. Here the sample spans 680,000 or so distinct CDR3 sequences, approximately 15% being singletons. The time point: newly diagnosed GD, antithyroid drugs for less than 3 months. Scientists built the TCR library using RNA that was extracted from PBMCs. The same sample was also used in a study of T cells in Graves' hyperthyroidism and ophthalmopathy.

The specimen was peripheral blood mononuclear cells (PBMCs), collected at new diagnosis, from a patient treated with antithyroid drugs. These receptors were obtained from a woman younger than 45 with Graves disease.

This clonotype showed up many times. The V gene is TRBV2, the J gene TRBJ1-1; TRBD1 is a possible D gene (6 bases). The V end was cut by 4 bases, the J end by 0 bases, with 9 bases between. Germline lookup yields CDR1 SNHLY and CDR2 FYNNEI. This CDR3 region has 14 residues. The chain's CDR3 is CASSVQGMNTEAFF. CDR3 DNA: TGTGCCAGCAGTGTGCAGGGGATGAACACTGAAGCTTTCTTT. The whole variable domain, remainder taken from reference TRBV2 and TRBJ1-1, is EPEVTQTPSHQVTQMGQEVILRCVPISNHLYFYWYRQILGQKVEFLVSFYNNEISEKSEIFDDQFSVERPDGSNFTLKIRSTKLEDSAMYFCASSVQGMNTEAFFGQGTRLTVV.

This chain connects TRBV6-2 or TRBV6-3 to TRBJ1-5, with D possibly TRBD1 on 6 matching bases. The V gene lost 2 bases and the J gene lost 0 bases, with 11 bases spanning the gap. This CDR3 is 16 amino acids long. CDR1 is MNHEY and CDR2 is SVGEGT in the germline V gene. Here the CDR3 DNA reads TGTGCCAGCAGTTACCGACAGGTCCATAGCAATCAGCCCCAGCATTTT. Translation: CASSYRQVHSNQPQHF.

V gene TRBV7-8 combines with J gene TRBJ2-1; 8 nucleotides line up with TRBD2. Looked up from germline, CDR1 is SGHVS and CDR2 is FQNEAQ. The V gene end was trimmed by 4 bases and the J gene end by 9 bases; junction bases not matched to a gene: 5. This CDR3 spans 13 amino acids. CDR3 region: CASSSGGGIEQFF. The CDR3, as DNA: TGTGCCAGCAGCTCCGGCGGGGGGATTGAGCAGTTCTTC. Combining the CDR3 with reference TRBV7-8 and TRBJ2-1 gives the whole variable domain GAGVSQSPRYKVAKRGQDVALRCDPISGHVSLFWYQQALGQGPEFLTYFQNEAQLDKSGLPSDRFFAERPEGSVSTLKIQRTQQEDSAVYLCASSSGGGIEQFFGPGTRLTVL.

This clonotype was counted ten times or more. The V and J genes are TRBV27 and TRBJ2-7; D uncertain. The CDR3 is 16 residues long. The germline V gene has CDR1 MNHEY and CDR2 SMNVEV (reference sequence). Trimming left V 3 bases short and J 0 bases short, with 15 bases between. The CDR3 DNA is TGTGCCAGCAGTTTCCCGGATCCCCCAGCCTCCTACGAGCAGTACTTC. Encoded protein: CASSFPDPPASYEQYF.

The rearrangement joins TRBV19 to TRBJ2-6; 7 bases line up with TRBD1. The CDR3 spans 20 residues. Germline CDR1 and CDR2: LNHDA and SQIVND (reference sequence). The V and J ends lost 5 bases and 0 bases, in that order; junction bases with no gene match: 16. As DNA, the CDR3 is TGTGCCAGTAGTCTCCTCTCTCTCGGACAGGAGAGCTCTGGGGCCAACGTCCTGACTTTC. Protein sequence: CASSLLSLGQESSGANVLTF. Supplemented by reference TRBV19 and TRBJ2-6, the full variable domain reads DGGITQSPKYLFRKEGQNVTLSCEQNLNHDAMYWYRQDPGQGLRLIYYSQIVNDFQKGDIAEGYSVSREKKESFPLTVTSAQKNPTAFYLCASSLLSLGQESSGANVLTFGAGSRLTVL.

This clonotype was counted between two and nine times. It may be a read error: a sequence one base away is much more abundant. The CDR3, as DNA: TGTGCCAGCAGCAATCGGACAGGGTTGGGTGGCTACACCTTC. It is translated as CASSNRTGLGGYTF. The chain uses TRBV6-1 and TRBJ1-2, with 8 bases that match TRBD1. J lost 7 bases, V lost 6 bases, and 10 bases had no gene match. Germline V gene lookup returns CDR1 MNHNS and CDR2 SASEGT. The CDR3 length is 14 residues.

In this sample, this clonotype turned up many times. J is TRBJ1-1 and V is TRBV12-3 or TRBV12-4; D gene unclear. V was cut by 7 bases and J by 5 bases, with 11 bases left in between. The CDR3 sequence is 12 residues long. CDR3 nucleotides: TGTGCCAGCACCCACGAGGGAACTGAAGCTTTCTTT. Residues: CASTHEGTEAFF.

This clonotype was counted at least ten times. The chain is built from TRBV2 and TRBJ1-5; D unclear. Germline V gene lookup returns CDR1 SNHLY and CDR2 FYNNEI. The CDR3 contains 13 residues. V was clipped by 7 bases and J by 7 bases, with 14 bases between them. CDR3 sequence: CASTGLKSQPQHF. In DNA, the CDR3 is TGTGCCAGCACCGGACTGAAAAGCCAGCCCCAGCATTTT.

This clonotype was observed many times. The chain carries TRBV11-2 and TRBJ2-7; a weak D match, TRBD1 (5 bases). Trimming took off 3 bases at V and 4 bases at J, with 16 bases between the two ends. The CDR3 extends over 15 amino acids. CDR1 and CDR2 (germline): SGHAT, FQNNGV. Written as DNA, the CDR3 is TGTGCCAGCAGCTTGGTCCAGGGATCTACTTACGAGCAGTACTTC. This encodes CASSLVQGSTYEQYF.

This clonotype was counted at least ten times. The chain recombines TRBV27 with TRBJ2-1; 7 bases match TRBD2. This CDR3 has 20 residues. Per the germline V gene, CDR1 is MNHEY and CDR2 is SMNVEV (reference sequence). The V gene end was trimmed by 3 bases and the J gene end by 0 bases; junction bases not matched to a gene: 17. The CDR3 sequence: CASSFLGVGGRGSSYNEQFF. The DNA for the CDR3 is TGTGCCAGCAGTTTTCTCGGGGTCGGTGGGCGGGGGAGCTCCTACAATGAGCAGTTCTTC.

This clonotype was seen ten or more times. This chain links TRBV6-1 with TRBJ2-2; tentative D call: TRBD1 (6 bases). V was pared by 2 bases and J by 5 bases, with 12 bases between. Germline V lookup: CDR1 MNHNS, CDR2 SASEGT. This CDR3 spans 15 amino acids. CDR3 protein: CASSENRAPTGELFF. CDR3 DNA sequence: TGTGCCAGCAGTGAAAACAGGGCACCTACCGGGGAGCTGTTTTTT.

This clonotype was detected many times. The germline gene is not matched at one end of the junction; a read error may be the cause. This chain joins TRBV28 and TRBJ1-1; 7 nucleotides agree with TRBD1. Germline CDR1 and CDR2: MDHEN and SYDVKM. CDR3 size: 13 residues. The CDR3 nucleotides are TGCGCCAGCAGGGGGGCAGGGGACACTGAAGCTTTCTTT. Translated, it gives CASRGAGDTEAFF.

This clonotype appeared a few times. This sequence joins TRBV5-8 and TRBJ1-1; D not certain. Looked up from germline, CDR1 is SGHTS and CDR2 is YDEGEE. V lost 4 bases, J lost 9 bases, and 16 bases lay in between. The CDR3 sequence is 13 residues long. CDR3 loop: CASSKYSGSKAFF. In nucleotides, the CDR3 is TGTGCCAGCAGCAAGTACAGTGGGTCAAAAGCTTTCTTT.

This clonotype was observed many times. This chain links TRBV20-1 with TRBJ2-2; weak D call: TRBD2 (6 bases). From germline, CDR1 is DFQATT and CDR2 SNEGSKA (reference sequence). CDR3 size: 14 residues. V dropped 1 base and J dropped 5 bases, with 11 bases sitting between them. The CDR3 sequence: CSARVIGTTGELFF. As DNA, the CDR3 is TGCAGTGCTAGAGTAATTGGGACTACCGGGGAGCTGTTTTTT.

This clonotype occurred many times. This chain links TRBV7-8 with TRBJ1-5; unclear D gene. Per germline, CDR1 SGHVS and CDR2 FQNEAQ. CDR3 size: 15 residues. Trimming stripped 2 bases from V and 0 bases from J, with 8 bases between. CDR3 sequence (DNA): TGTGCCAGCAGCTTATACGGGAATAGCAATCAGCCCCAGCATTTT. This sequence encodes CASSLYGNSNQPQHF.

This clonotype has at least ten counts. The V gene is TRBV7-9, the J gene TRBJ1-5; a possible D gene is TRBD1 (5 bases). The CDR3 consists of 17 residues. Looked up from germline, CDR1 is SEHNR and CDR2 is FQNEAQ (reference sequence). The CDR3 bases are TGTGCTACCCAGCTGTGGGTTGGGCAGGGCATGGATCAGCCCCAGCATTTT. It specifies CATQLWVGQGMDQPQHF.

This clonotype was seen ten or more times. One end of the junction varies from germline; a read error may be responsible. CDR3 sequence reads: CASSLLTGNSEAFF. For the CDR3, the DNA is TGTGCCAGCAGCCTCTTGACAGGGAACTCTGAAGCTTTCTTT. The chain has TRBV7-9 and TRBJ1-1, with TRBD1 matching over 7 bases. This CDR3 spans 14 amino acids. Germline lookup yields CDR1 SEHNR and CDR2 FQNEAQ (reference sequence).

The chain couples TRBV30 to TRBJ1-1; the D gene is possibly TRBD1 (5 bases). This CDR3 comprises 15 residues. Trimming removed 0 bases from V and 0 bases from J, with 11 bases in between. CDR1 and CDR2 from the germline V gene are GTSNPN and SVGIG (reference sequence). The CDR3 loop reads CAWSVPSGLNTEAFF. The CDR3 DNA follows: TGTGCCTGGAGTGTACCTTCGGGACTGAACACTGAAGCTTTCTTT.

This clonotype was counted only a few times. This sequence joins TRBV6-1 and TRBJ1-3, with D possibly TRBD1 on 6 matching bases. The CDR3 runs 14 residues. V gave up 4 bases and J gave up 3 bases, with 10 bases separating them. The germline CDR1 and CDR2 sequences are MNHNS and SASEGT. The chain's CDR3 is CASSVAGVGNTIYF. In DNA, the CDR3 is TGTGCCAGCAGTGTAGCAGGGGTTGGAAACACCATATATTTT.